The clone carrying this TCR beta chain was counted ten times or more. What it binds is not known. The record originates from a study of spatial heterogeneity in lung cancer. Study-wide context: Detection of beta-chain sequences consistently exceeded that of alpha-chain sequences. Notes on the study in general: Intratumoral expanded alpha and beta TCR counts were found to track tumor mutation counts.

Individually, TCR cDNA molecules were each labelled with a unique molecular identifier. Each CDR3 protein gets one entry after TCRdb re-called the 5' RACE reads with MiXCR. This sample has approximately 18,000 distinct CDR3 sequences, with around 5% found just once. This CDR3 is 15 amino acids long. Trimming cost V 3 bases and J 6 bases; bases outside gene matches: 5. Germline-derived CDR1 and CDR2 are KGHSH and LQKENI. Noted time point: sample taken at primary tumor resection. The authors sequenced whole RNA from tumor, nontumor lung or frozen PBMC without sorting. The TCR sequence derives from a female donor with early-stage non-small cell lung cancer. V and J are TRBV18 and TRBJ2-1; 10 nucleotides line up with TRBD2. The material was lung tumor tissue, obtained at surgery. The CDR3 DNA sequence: TGTGCCAGCTCACCGGCTAGCGGGAGTGGCAATGAGCAGTTCTTC. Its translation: CASSPASGSGNEQFF.